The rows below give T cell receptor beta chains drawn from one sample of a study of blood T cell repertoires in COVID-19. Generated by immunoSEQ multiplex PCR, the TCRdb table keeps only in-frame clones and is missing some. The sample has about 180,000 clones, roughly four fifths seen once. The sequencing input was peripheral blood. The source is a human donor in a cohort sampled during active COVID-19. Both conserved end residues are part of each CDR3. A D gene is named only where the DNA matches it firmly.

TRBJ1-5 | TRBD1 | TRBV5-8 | CASSGDRGSSNQPQHF
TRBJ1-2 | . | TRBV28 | CASSSFGQGTIWGYTF
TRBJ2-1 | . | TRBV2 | CASSEIGGEQFF
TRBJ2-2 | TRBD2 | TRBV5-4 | CASSLTSGSTGELFF
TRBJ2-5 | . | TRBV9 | CASSPRTSRETQYF
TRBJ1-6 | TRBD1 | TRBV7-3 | CASSLSTGGQSPLHF
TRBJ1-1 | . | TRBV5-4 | CASSLGQLKTEAFF
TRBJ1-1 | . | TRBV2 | CASSEGWGVRMNTEAFF
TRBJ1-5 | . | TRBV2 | CASRERGGGNQPQHF
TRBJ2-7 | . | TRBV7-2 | CASSLARGEQYF
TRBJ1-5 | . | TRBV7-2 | CASSLGGFNQPQHF
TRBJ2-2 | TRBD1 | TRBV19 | CASSVGQVQTGELFF
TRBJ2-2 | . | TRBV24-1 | CATSDPDRNTGELFF
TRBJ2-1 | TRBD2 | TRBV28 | CASSLRAGRLAGTYNEQFF
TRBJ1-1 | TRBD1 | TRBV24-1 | CATSEGGRTNTEAFF
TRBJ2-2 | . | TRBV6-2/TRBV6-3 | CASSPGVGGELFF
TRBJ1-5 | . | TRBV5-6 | CASSSMTGVSSNQPQHF
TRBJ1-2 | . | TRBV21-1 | CASWGRGNYGYTF
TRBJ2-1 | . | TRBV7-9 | CASSLRSEQFF
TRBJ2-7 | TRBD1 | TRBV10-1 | CASSRDSASYEQYF
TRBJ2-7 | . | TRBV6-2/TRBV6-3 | CASSSTGITGYEQYF
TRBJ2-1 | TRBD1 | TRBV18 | CASSPGTGKYNEQFF
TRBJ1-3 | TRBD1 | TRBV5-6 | CASSRRDRRNTIYF
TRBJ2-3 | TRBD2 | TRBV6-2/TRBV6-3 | CASSPRLAGGPDTQYF
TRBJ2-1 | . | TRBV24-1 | CATSVGTFYNEQFF
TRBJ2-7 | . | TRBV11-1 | CASSYQGHEQYF
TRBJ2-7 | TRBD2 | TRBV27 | CASSLRGEGNEQYF
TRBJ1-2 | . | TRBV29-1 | CSVRYRTEYYGYTF
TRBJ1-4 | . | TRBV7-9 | CASSLQAGVGEKLFF